The T cell receptor (beta chain) under discussion was sequenced for a study of monozygotic twins with inflammatory bowel disease (dated by TCRdb to between 2018 and 2020). With regard to the full study: The complete study included approximately 28 monozygotic twin pairs: 19 IBD-discordant Danish pairs and nine German pairs, of which four were IBD-concordant and five were IBD-discordant. The search for disease-associated traits relied mainly on comparing, within discordant pairs, IBD patients with their genetically identical healthy co-twins. Each individual had, on average, about 151 000 unique TCRalpha sequences and 181 000 unique TCRbeta sequences available for analysis.

CDR1 and CDR2, per the germline V gene (reference sequence), are SEHNR and FQNEAQ. From its cysteine to its phenylalanine, the CDR3 spans 14 amino acids. No DNA sequence was recorded. What the research found in general, with its limitations: The analysis was unable to tell different T cell subtypes apart. No single strong signal or clonotype linked to IBD turned up in the results, so the idea that one exists was not supported. Because patients received different immunosuppressive treatments, the repertoires may have picked up extra background noise and variability between individuals. IBD patients shared fewer clonotypes with other individuals than healthy twins did, most markedly in patients showing signs of disease activity. No difference in repertoire similarity was observed between concordant and discordant twins, possibly owing to limited statistical power. A decrease in TCRbeta repertoire diversity, as measured by inverse Simpson index, was observed in IBD patients compared with their healthy co-twins.

The library was obtained by 5' RACE. Preparation of each TCR library used approximately 3,500 ng of total RNA. For each sample, cDNA was synthesized in eight separate reactions using SMARTScribe reverse transcriptase. During cDNA synthesis, unique molecular identifiers containing a 6-nucleotide sample barcode were introduced by template switching. Two nested PCRs of roughly 16 and 10 cycles amplified the TCRalpha and TCRbeta cDNA, and bead purification followed each PCR. Before amplification, cDNA was treated with uracil DNA-glycosylase and purified using the QIAquick PCR purification kit. In the second PCR, Illumina TruSeq-compatible adapters and sample-specific barcodes were added. Library quality and concentration were checked on TapeStation and Qubit, and libraries were pooled at around 4.7 ng each. The pooled libraries were sequenced with 2 x 100 bp reads and custom sequencing primers on an Illumina HiSeq2500 single-index Rapid Run. The source study handled its data this way. MiGEC version 1.2.6 was used for UMI-based consensus assembly to correct PCR and sequencing errors. MiXCR version 2.1.1 handled V(D)J alignment, clonotype assembly and CDR3 extraction. Gene usage, clonotype sharing and MAIT/NKT TCR abundance were normalised by analysing the top 1000, 10 000 and 20 000 clonotypes per sample. Diversity was computed as the inverse Simpson index with the vegan R package after downsampling to 27 000 UMIs. Paired Mann-Whitney U tests were applied to discordant twin pairs, with Benjamini-Hochberg correction for multiple testing. Through TCRdb reprocessing, the reads give one entry per CDR3 protein sequence; DNA is omitted. V and J calls and clone size were set by TCRdb, not the authors. The sample table holds approximately 390,000 distinct CDR3 sequences. Around 2.4% of the sample lies in the top ten.

From each donor, a roughly 2.5 ml peripheral blood sample was collected into PAXgene tubes and stored at -80 degrees C. Without any T cell sorting, total RNA was extracted from whole blood using the PAXgene blood miRNA kit on an automated QIAcube. Peripheral blood from monozygotic twin pairs concordant or discordant for inflammatory bowel disease was subjected to deep TCRalpha and TCRbeta repertoire profiling with unique molecular barcoding. Smoking habits were recorded for all twin pairs, and each individual was classified as a current, former or never smoker. About this clonotype: Its antigen is unknown.

Recombination connected TRBV7-9 to TRBJ1-1; the D call of TRBD1 rests on TCRdb alone, since no DNA is present to check it. This sequence originates from a human donor with ulcerative colitis or Crohn's disease, or a healthy co-twin of an affected twin (not recorded which). Sequenced input: blood. The CDR3 amino acid sequence is: CASSLVPGKTEAFF.